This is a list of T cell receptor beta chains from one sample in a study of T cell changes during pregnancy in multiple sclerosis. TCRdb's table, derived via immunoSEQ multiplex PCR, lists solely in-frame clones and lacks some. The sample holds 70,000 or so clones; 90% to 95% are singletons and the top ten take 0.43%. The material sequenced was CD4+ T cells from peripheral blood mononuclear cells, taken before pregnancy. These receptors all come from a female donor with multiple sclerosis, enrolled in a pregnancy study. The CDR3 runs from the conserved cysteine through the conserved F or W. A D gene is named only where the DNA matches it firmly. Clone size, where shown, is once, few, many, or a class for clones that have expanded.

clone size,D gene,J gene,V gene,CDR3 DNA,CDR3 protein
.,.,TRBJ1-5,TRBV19,TGTGCCAGTAGTATCCCAGGGTATAGCAATCAGCCCCAGCATTTT,CASSIPGYSNQPQHF
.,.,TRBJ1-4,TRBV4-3,TGCGCCAGCAGCCAAGAGGGGAGGGGCGGTGAAAAACTGTTTTTT,CASSQEGRGGEKLFF
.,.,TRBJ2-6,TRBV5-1,TGCGCCAGCAGCTTGGATTTTCGGGTTTCCGGGGCCAACGTCCTGACTTTC,CASSLDFRVSGANVLTF
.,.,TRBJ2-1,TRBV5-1,TGCGCCAGCAGCCCCGGGATTTTGGTCTACAATGAGCAGTTCTTC,CASSPGILVYNEQFF
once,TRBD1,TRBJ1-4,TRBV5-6,TGTGCCAGCAGCTTGAGAAGGCAGGGGGAGAATGAAAAACTGTTTTTT,CASSLRRQGENEKLFF
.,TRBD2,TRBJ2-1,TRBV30,TGTGCCTGGAGAGGGCGGCGGGAGGGCCTGAGATTCAATGAGCAGTTCTTC,CAWRGRREGLRFNEQFF
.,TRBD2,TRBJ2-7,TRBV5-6,TGTGCCAGCAGTCCGGGACCTAGCGGGGGATACGAGCAGTACTTC,CASSPGPSGGYEQYF
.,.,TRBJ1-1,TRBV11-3,TGTGCCAGCAGCACCCGGACAGCTGAAGCTTTCTTT,CASSTRTAEAFF
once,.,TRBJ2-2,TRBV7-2,TGTGCCAGCAGCTTAATGATTCTAAACACCGGGGAGCTGTTTTTT,CASSLMILNTGELFF
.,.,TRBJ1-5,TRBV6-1,TGTGCCAGCAGTGTCCCATCCCAGACAGGTAATAGCAATCAGCCCCAGCATTTT,CASSVPSQTGNSNQPQHF
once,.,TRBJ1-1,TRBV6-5,TGTGCCAGCAGCCAACAGGCGACGAACACTGAAGCTTTCTTT,CASSQQATNTEAFF
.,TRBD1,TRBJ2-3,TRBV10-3,TGTGCCATCAGAACAGGGGACACGCAGTATTTT,CAIRTGDTQYF
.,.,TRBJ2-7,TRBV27,TGTGCCAGCAGCCCCCTCGGCGGGGCAGGCTACGAGCAGTACTTC,CASSPLGGAGYEQYF
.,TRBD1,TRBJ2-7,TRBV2,TGTGCCAGCAGTGCGGGGACAGGGGGATACGAGCAGTACTTC,CASSAGTGGYEQYF
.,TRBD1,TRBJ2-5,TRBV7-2,TGTGCCAGCAGCATGGGACAGGGGAGAGAGACCCAGTACTTC,CASSMGQGRETQYF
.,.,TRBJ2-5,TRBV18,TGTGCCAGCTCACCACTGGGCAGGGGAGAGACCCAGTACTTC,CASSPLGRGETQYF
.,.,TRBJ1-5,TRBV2,TGTGCCAGCAGTGAATCCCTTCCGTTTAGCGGACAGCCCCAGCATTTT,CASSESLPFSGQPQHF
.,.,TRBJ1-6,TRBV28,TGTGCCAGCTTCGGATTGGGGGGAGTTTTTAATTCACCCCTCCACTTT,CASFGLGGVFNSPLHF